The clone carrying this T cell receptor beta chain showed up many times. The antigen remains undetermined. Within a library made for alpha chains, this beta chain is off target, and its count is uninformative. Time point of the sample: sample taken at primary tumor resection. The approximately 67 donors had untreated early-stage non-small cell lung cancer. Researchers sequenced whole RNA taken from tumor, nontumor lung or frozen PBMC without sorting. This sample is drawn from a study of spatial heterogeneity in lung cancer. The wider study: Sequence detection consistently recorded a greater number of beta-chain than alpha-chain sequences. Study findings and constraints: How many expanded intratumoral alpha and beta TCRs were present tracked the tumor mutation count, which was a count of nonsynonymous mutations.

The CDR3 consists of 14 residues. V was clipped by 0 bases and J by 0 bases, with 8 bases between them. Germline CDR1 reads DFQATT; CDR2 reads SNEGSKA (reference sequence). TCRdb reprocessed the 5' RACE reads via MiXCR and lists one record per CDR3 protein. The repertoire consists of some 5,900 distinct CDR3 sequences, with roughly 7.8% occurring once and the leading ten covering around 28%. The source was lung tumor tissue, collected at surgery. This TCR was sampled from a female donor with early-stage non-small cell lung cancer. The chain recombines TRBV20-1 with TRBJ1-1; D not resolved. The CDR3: CSARENSMNTEAFF. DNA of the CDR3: TGCAGTGCTAGAGAAAACAGCATGAACACTGAAGCTTTCTTT.